Detailed here is one TCR beta chain. This clone's antigen is unknown. Base qualities are not recorded, but no much larger clone differs from it by a single base. Participants in the prospective study were enrolled through a virtual design, were aged roughly 18 to 100 years, and lived in approximately 25 United States geographic areas. To assign participants to cohorts, the prospective study relied on clinical history that participants themselves reported in a screening survey and a study questionnaire. Each participant in the prospective study had whole blood, serum and a nasopharyngeal or oropharyngeal swab collected by mobile phlebotomists. Participants in the prospective study had the option to provide additional blood draws and questionnaires over a 2-month period. Prospective study blood samples were shipped either frozen or at room temperature before DNA extraction. The data are from a study of blood T cell repertoires in COVID-19 (dated by TCRdb to about 2020). About the full investigation: Samples covering the acute and convalescent phases of COVID-19 were provided by collaborators in the United States, Italy and Spain. The prospective study material was composed of cDNA or gDNA derived from T cells, B-cell-depleted T cells, or PBMCs. The samples were drawn from two sources: the first 160 participants of the ongoing ImmuneRACE study, and some 1,300 subjects contributed by 6 global collaborators. Deeply sampled blood TCRbeta repertoires from subjects exposed to, actively infected with, or recovered from COVID-19 were included in the dataset. The repertoires were released in a freely available public database intended as a resource for research on the immune response to SARS-CoV-2. Sample metadata almost always included a de-identified subject ID, COVID-19 status, age in years and sex. Where HLA class I and class II types were available, the types were taken from metadata supplied by the sample provider, not from assay-based typing.

TCRbeta CDR3 regions were amplified from genomic DNA using the immunoSEQ Assay, a bias-controlled multiplex PCR. On the study's bioinformatics: The number of nucleated cells in each sample was estimated from the amplification of reference gene primers within the assay. To quantify the absolute abundance of each unique TCRbeta CDR3 rearrangement, sequence reads were collapsed and filtered. Productive Simpson clonality was computed per sample as the square root of Simpson's diversity index over productive rearrangements. TCRdb's version of the immuneACCESS table is confined to in-frame rearrangements and falls short of the full clone set. An unresolved V gene accounts for under half of the shortfall where checked; the remainder is of unknown origin. The V and J calls and the clone size are those of that table, but D and trimming were determined from the DNA. For this sample there are some 260,000 clones; roughly 80% appear just once. Of the sample, roughly 4% falls within the top ten clones.

Overall results and qualifications from the work: The quantity of clinical and demographic metadata differed by source and by participant and was supplied without curation.

According to the germline V gene, CDR1 reads MDHEN and CDR2 reads SYDVKM. The cysteine opens and the phenylalanine closes a CDR3 of 14 amino acids. The read is trimmed to its CDR3 DNA, 42 bases read in frame from base 1. V is reduced by 4 bases and J by 9 bases, leaving a spacing of 18 bases between them. The chain links TRBV28 with TRBJ1-2, with a tentative D gene TRBD1 over 5 matching bases. The TCR was taken from a man aged 30 to 39 with acute COVID-19. The specimen was PBMCs or T cells enriched from blood (not recorded which). CDR3 protein: CASSSSGSVESYTF. The sequence in DNA is TGTGCCAGCAGTTCGTCAGGGTCGGTAGAAAGCTACACCTTC.